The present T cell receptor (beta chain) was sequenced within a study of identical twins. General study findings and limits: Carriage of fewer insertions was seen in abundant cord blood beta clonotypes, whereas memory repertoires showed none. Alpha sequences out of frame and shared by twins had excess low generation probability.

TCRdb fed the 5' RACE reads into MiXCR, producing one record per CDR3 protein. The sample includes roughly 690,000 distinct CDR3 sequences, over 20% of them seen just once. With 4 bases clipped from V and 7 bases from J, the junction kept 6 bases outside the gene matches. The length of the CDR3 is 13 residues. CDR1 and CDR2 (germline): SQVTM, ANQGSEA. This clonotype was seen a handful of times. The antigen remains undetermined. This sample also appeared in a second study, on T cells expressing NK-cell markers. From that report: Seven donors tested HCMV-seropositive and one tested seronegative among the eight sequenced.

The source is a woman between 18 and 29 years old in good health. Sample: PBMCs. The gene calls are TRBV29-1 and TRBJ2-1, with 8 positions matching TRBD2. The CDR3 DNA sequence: TGCAGCGTTGGGCCCGGGACTAGGAATGAGCAGTTCTTC. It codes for CSVGPGTRNEQFF.